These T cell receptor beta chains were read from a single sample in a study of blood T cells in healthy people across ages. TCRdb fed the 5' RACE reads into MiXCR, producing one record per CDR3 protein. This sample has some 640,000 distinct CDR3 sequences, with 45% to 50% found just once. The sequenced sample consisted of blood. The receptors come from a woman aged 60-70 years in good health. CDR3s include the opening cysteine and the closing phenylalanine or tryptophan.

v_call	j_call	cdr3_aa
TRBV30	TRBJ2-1	CAWSVTGAANEQFF
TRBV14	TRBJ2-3	CASSPMGAKDTDTQYF
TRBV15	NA	CATSPGRSSYNEQYF
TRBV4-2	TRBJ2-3	CASSHGTAGVTDTQYF
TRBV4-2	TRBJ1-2	CASSQDGKGGNYGYTF
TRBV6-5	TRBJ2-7	CASSRAWTGVSYEQYF
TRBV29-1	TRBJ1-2	CSVEGGAGAINYGYTF
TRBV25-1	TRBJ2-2	CASSVGYTGELFF
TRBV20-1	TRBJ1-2	CSAPPGGWYGYTF
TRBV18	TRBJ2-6	CASSPVGANVLTF
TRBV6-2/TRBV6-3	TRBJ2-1	CASSLAVSRGNEQFF
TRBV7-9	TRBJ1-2	CASSLVDYGYTF
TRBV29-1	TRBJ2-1	CSAEQDYNEQFF
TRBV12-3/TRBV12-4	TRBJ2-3	CASTRTSIPDTQYF
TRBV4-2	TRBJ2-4	CANSQEPGLAGGNIQYF
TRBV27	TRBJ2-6	CASSTRTDSGANVLTF
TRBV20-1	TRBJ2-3	CSARDRGRGFGDTQYF
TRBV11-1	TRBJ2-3	CASSLGGKGGTDTQYF
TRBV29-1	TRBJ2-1	CSVARTSGSREQFF
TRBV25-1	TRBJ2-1	CASKPLGGADNEQFF
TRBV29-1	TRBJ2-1	CSVEGTSGSNEQFF
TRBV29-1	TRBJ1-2	CSVDEGGGYTF
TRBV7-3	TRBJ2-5	CASSSGTGGINEQYF
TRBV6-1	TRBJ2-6	CASTRTGGPITGANVLTF
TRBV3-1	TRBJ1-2	CASSQEAGTHGYTF
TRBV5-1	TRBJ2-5	CASSLERRAETQYF
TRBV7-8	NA	CASSPVAGGFSEQYF
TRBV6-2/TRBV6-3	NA	CASQGTGSYEQYF
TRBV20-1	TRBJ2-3	CSAKDARLLTDTQYF
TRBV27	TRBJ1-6	CAGSLTTGSYLTLHF
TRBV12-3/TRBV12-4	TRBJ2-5	CASSLRAGQETQYF
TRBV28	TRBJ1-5	CASSGQGFGNQPQHF
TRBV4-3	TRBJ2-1	CASSREFLREQFF
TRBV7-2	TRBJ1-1	CASSSQRDRLNTEAFF
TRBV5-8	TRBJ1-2	CASSLKGQIRDLYGYTF
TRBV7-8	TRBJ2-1	CASSLSMGGGYNEQFF
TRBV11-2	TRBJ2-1	CASSAPGLAGGEQFF
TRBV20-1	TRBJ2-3	CSAGETDTQYF
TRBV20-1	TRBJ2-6	CSAKTGSGANVLTF
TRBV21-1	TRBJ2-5	CASSSSETSRGYNEQYF
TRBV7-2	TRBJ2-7	CASSLKTGLGTYEQYF
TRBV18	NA	CASSPPGQGVYEQYF
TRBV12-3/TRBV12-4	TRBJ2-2	CASSPDRGGSTGELFF
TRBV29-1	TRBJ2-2	CSVVGAADTGELFF
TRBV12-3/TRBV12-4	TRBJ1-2	CASSRGQGARGYTF
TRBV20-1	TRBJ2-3	CSASPVTDTQYF
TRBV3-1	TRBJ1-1	CASTPGQVNTEAFF
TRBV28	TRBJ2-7	CASSLQSPGYYEQYF
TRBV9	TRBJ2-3	CASSRDQGSDTQYF
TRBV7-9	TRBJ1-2	CASGVRGQGDGYTF
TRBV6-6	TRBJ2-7	CASTYGGRIYEQYF
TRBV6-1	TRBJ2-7	CASSPPRREYEQYF